The sequence of this T cell receptor (beta chain) was determined in a study of glioma-infiltrating T cells after dendritic cell vaccination. Whole-study context: Autologous tumor lysate-pulsed dendritic cell vaccination was given between the early 2000s and the early 2010s.

The repertoire was sequenced with immunoSEQ multiplex PCR; TCRdb's copy has only in-frame clones and lacks some. The table lists tens of thousands of clones, roughly 91% of them singletons, with approximately 2% in the top ten. Described time point: after dendritic cell vaccination, including at tumor progression/relapse. The CDR3 has 17 residues. The V and J ends lost 0 bases and 1 base respectively, with 15 bases between them. Germline V gene sequence: CDR1 SGHRS, CDR2 YFSETQ. This sequence was found in a human donor with glioblastoma. The rearrangement joins TRBV5-1 to TRBJ2-3; tentatively, D is TRBD2 (6 bases). Sequenced material: blood, taken after dendritic cell vaccination. The CDR3 DNA reads TGCGCCAGCAGCTTGGCGGGGGAATCCTGGGGCACAGATACGCAGTATTTT. Protein product: CASSLAGESWGTDTQYF.